In its sample, the clone carrying this T cell receptor beta chain was seen a few times. The data stem from a study of cytomegalovirus exposure and HLA in healthy donors. This CDR3 has 16 residues. V shed 5 bases and J 7 bases; nucleotides not matched to a gene: 10. Germline CDR1 reads SGHVS; CDR2 reads FQNEAQ. The study ran its PCR with 60 Vbeta and 13 Jbeta primers. Sequencing used immunoSEQ multiplex PCR; TCRdb keeps in-frame clones, though not all of them. The sample records approximately 180,000 clones, approximately 81% being singletons. The rearrangement links TRBV7-8 to TRBJ2-3; 12 nucleotides align to TRBD1. This receptor was taken from a woman in her 30s in good health and CMV-seronegative. Sequencing input: PBMCs. The CDR3: CASSPRDRGLGYTQYF. In DNA form, the CDR3 reads TGTGCCAGCAGCCCCCGGGACAGGGGGCTCGGATATACGCAGTATTTT.